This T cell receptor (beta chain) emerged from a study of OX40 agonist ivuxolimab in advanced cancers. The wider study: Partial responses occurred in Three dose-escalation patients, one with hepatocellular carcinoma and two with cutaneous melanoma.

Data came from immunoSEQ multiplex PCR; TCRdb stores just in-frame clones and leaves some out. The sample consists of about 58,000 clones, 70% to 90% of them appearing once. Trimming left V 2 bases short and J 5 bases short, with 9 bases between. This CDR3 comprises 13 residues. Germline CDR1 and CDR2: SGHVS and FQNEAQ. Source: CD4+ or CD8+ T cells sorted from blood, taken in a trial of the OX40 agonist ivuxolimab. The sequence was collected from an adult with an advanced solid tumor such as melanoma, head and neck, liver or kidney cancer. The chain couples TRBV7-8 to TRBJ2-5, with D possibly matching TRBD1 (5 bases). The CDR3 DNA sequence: TGTGCCAGCAGCTTACGGACAACGGAGACCCAGTACTTC. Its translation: CASSLRTTETQYF. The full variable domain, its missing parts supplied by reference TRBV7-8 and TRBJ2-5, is GAGVSQSPRYKVAKRGQDVALRCDPISGHVSLFWYQQALGQGPEFLTYFQNEAQLDKSGLPSDRFFAERPEGSVSTLKIQRTQQEDSAVYLCASSLRTTETQYFGPGTRLLVL.